This T cell receptor beta chain was sequenced in a study of blood T cell repertoires in COVID-19. TCRdb's table, derived via immunoSEQ multiplex PCR, lists solely in-frame clones and lacks some. This sample has tens of thousands of clones, with roughly 82% found just once. Germline CDR1 and CDR2: MGHRA and YSYEKL. Between the trimmed V and J ends, which lost 1 base and 0 bases, there was a span of 7 bases. This CDR3 region has 15 residues. This receptor was identified in a man aged 50 to 60 with active or convalescent COVID-19. Specimen: peripheral blood. The chain carries TRBV4-1 and TRBJ1-3; D unresolved. The CDR3 loop is CASSQGAGSGNTIYF. The CDR3 DNA follows: TGCGCCAGCAGCCAAGGCGCAGGCTCTGGAAACACCATATATTTT.